This T cell receptor (beta chain) was observed in a study of blood T cell repertoires in COVID-19. Assay used: immunoSEQ multiplex PCR; TCRdb lists only in-frame clones, some missing. The data show about 400,000 clones, with 87% seen just once and about 1.9% held by the top ten. Those who participated ranged in age from roughly 18 to 89 years and resided in approximately 26 US areas. The CDR3 is made up of 14 amino acids. In germline, CDR1 is MNHEY, CDR2 SMNVEV (reference sequence). The trim removed 1 base at V and 4 bases at J, leaving 1 base unmatched. This clonotype was obtained from a man aged 40-50 years in a cohort exposed to, infected with or recovered from COVID-19 (not recorded which). This chain links TRBV27 with TRBJ1-5, with 7 bases fitting TRBD1. The source material was PBMCs or T cells enriched from blood (not recorded which). CDR3 sequence (DNA): TGTGCCAGCAGTTTATTACAGGGGAATCAGCCCCAGCATTTT. As protein: CASSLLQGNQPQHF.